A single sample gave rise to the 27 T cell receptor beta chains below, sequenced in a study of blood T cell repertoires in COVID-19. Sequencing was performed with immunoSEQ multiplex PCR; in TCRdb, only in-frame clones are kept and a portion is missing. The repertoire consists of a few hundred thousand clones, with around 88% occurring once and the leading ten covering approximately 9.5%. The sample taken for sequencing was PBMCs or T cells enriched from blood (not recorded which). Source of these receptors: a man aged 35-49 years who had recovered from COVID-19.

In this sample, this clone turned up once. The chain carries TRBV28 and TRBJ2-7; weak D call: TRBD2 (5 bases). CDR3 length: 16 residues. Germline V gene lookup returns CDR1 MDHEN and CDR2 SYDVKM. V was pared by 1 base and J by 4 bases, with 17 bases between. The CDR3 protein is CASSLSPSPGEYEQYF. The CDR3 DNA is TGTGCCAGCAGTTTATCGCCAAGCCCTGGGGAGTACGAGCAGTACTTC.

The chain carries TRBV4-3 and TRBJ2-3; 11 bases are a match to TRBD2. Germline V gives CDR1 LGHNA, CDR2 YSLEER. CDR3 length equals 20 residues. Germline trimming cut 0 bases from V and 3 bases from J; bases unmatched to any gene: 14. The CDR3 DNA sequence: TGCGCCAGCAGCCAAGATCCTAGCGGGAGGAGCCCCCCCGTGACAGATACGCAGTATTTT. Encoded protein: CASSQDPSGRSPPVTDTQYF.

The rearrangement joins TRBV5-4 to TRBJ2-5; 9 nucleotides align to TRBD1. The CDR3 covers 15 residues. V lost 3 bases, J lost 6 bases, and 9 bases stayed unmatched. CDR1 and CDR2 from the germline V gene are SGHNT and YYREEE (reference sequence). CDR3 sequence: CASSSSTGGRQTQYF. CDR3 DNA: TGTGCCAGCAGCTCTTCCACAGGGGGCCGGCAGACCCAGTACTTC.

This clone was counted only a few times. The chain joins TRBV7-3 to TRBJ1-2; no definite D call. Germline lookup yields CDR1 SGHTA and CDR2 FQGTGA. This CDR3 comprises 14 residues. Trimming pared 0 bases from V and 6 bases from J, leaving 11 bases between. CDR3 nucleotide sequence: TGTGCCAGCAGCTTAACAACCACAGACCATGGCTACACCTTC. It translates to CASSLTTTDHGYTF.

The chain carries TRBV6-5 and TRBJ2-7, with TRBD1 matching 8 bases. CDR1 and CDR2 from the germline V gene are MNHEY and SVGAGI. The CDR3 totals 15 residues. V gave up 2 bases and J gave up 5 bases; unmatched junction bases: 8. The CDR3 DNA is TGTGCCAGCAGTTACCCCGGTACAGGGGGTGACGAGCAGTACTTC. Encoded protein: CASSYPGTGGDEQYF.

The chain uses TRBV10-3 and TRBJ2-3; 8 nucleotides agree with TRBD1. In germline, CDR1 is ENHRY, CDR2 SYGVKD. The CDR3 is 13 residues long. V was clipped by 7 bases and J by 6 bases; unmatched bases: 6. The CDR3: CAIKTGGRDTQYF. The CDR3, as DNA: TGTGCCATCAAAACAGGGGGTCGGGATACGCAGTATTTT.

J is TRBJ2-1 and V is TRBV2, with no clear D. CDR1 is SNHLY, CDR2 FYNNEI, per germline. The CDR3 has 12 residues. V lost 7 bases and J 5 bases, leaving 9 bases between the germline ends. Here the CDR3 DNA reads TGTGCCAGCACCCCCCAGGACAATGAGCAGTTCTTC. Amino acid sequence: CASTPQDNEQFF.

The CDR3 is CASSSGTLRGYEQYF. CDR3 nucleotide sequence: TGTGCCAGCAGCTCGGGCACCCTCAGGGGGTACGAGCAGTACTTC. The rearrangement uses TRBV7-2 and TRBJ2-7; TRBD1 matches 7 bases. The V segment lost 4 bases and the J segment 4 bases; nucleotides outside the gene matches: 10. CDR1 and CDR2 from the germline V gene are SGHTA and FQGNSA. This CDR3 is 15 amino acids long.

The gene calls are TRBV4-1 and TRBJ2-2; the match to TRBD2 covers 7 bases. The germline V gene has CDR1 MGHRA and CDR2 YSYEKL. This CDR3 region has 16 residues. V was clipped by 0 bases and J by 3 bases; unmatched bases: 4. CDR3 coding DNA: TGCGCCAGCAGCCAAGATGGGGGGGGATACACCGGGGAGCTGTTTTTT. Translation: CASSQDGGGYTGELFF.

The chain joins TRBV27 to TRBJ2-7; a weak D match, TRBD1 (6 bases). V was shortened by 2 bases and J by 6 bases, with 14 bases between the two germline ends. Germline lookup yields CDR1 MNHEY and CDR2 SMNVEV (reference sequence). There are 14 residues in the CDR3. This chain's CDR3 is CASSLDYRVGEQYF. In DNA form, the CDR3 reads TGTGCCAGCAGTTTAGATTACAGGGTAGGCGAGCAGTACTTC.

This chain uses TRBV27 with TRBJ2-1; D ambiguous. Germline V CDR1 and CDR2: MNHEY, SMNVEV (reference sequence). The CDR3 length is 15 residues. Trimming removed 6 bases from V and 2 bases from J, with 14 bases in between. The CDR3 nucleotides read TGTGCCAGCAGGGTAGAGGTTCCGCCCTACAATGAGCAGTTCTTC. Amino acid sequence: CASRVEVPPYNEQFF.

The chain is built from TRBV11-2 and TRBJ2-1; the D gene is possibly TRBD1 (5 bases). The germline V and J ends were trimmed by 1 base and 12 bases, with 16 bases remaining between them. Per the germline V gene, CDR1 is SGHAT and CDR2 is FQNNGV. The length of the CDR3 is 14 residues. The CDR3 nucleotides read TGTGCCAGCAGCTTAGGGGCAGTACCCCAGGGGCAGTTCTTC. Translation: CASSLGAVPQGQFF. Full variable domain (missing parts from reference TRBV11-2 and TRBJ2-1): EAGVAQSPRYKIIEKRQSVAFWCNPISGHATLYWYQQILGQGPKLLIQFQNNGVVDDSQLPKDRFSAERLKGVDSTLKIQPAKLEDSAVYLCASSLGAVPQGQFFGPGTRLTVL.

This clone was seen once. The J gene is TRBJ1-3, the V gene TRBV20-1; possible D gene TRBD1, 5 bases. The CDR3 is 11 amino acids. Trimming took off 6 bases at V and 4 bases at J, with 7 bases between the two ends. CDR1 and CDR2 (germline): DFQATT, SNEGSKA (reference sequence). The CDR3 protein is CSARQGNTIYF. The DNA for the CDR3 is TGCAGTGCGAGACAGGGAAACACCATATATTTT.

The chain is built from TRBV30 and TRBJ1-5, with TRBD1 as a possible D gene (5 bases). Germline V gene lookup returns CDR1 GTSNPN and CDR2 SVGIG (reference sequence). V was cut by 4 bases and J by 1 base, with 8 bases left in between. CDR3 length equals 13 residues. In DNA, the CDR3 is TGTGCCTGGATGGGGGGAAGCAATCAGCCCCAGCATTTT. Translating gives CAWMGGSNQPQHF. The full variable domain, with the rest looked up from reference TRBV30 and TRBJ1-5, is SQTIHQWPATLVQPVGSPLSLECTVEGTSNPNLYWYRQAAGRGLQLLFYSVGIGQISSEVPQNLSASRPQDRQFILSSKKLLLSDSGFYLCAWMGGSNQPQHFGDGTRLSIL.

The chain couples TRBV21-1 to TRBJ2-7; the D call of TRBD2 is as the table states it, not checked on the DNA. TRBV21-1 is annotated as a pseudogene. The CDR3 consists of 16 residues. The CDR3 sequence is CASSKHLAILLYEQYF. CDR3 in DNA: TGTGCCAGCAGCAAACACCTAGCCATCCTTCTTTACGAGCAGTACTTC.

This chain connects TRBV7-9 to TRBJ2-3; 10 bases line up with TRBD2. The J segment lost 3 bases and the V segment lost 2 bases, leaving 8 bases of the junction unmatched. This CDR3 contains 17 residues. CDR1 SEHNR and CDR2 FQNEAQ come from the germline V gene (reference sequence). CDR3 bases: TGTGCCAGCAGCTTATTGGCTAGCGGGAGTTGGACAGATACGCAGTATTTT. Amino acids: CASSLLASGSWTDTQYF.

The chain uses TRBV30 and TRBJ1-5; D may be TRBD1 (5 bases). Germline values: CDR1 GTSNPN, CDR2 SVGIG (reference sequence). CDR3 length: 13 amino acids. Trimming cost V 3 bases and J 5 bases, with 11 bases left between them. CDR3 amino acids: CAWSQGAHQPQHF. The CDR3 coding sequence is TGTGCCTGGAGCCAGGGTGCCCATCAGCCCCAGCATTTT.

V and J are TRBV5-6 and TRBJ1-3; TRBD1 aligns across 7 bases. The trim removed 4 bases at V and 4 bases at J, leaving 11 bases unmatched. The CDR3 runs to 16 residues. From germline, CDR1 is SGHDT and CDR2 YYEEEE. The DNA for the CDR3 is TGTGCCAGCAGCCCGTGGACAGGAACGCGGGGAAACACCATATATTTT. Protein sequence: CASSPWTGTRGNTIYF.

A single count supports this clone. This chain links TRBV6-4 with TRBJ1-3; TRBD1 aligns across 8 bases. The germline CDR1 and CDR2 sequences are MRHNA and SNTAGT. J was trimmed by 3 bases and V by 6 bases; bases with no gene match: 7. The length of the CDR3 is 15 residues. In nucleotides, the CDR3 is TGTGCCAGCAGCCATAGGACAGGGAGTGGAAACACCATATATTTT. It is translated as CASSHRTGSGNTIYF.

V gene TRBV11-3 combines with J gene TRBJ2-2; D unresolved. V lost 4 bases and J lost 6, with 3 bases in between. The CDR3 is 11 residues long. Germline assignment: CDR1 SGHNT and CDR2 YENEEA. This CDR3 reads CASSSSGELFF. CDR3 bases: TGTGCCAGCAGCTCCTCCGGGGAGCTGTTTTTT.

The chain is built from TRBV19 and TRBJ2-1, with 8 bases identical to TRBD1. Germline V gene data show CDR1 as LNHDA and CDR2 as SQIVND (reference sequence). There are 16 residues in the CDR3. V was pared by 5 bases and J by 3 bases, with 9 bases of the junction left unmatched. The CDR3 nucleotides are TGTGCCAGTAGTGGAACACGGACAGGGAACTACAATGAGCAGTTCTTC. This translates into CASSGTRTGNYNEQFF.

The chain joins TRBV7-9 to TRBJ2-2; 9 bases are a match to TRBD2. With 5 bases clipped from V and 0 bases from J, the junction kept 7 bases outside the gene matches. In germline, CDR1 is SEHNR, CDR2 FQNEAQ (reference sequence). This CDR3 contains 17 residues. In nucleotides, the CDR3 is TGTGCCAGCAGCCCGACAAGACTAGCGGCGAACACCGGGGAGCTGTTTTTT. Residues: CASSPTRLAANTGELFF.

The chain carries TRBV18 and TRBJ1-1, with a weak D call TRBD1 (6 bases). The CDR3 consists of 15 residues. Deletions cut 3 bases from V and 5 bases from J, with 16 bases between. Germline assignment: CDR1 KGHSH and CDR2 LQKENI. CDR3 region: CASSPHPGQETEAFF. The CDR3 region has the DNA TGTGCCAGCTCACCGCATCCGGGACAAGAAACTGAAGCTTTCTTT.

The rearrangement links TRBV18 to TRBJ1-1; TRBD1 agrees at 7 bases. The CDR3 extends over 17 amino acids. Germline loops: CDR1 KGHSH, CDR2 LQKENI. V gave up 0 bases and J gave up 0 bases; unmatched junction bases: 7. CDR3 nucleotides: TGTGCCAGCTCACCACCGACAGGGAAACTCATGAACACTGAAGCTTTCTTT. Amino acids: CASSPPTGKLMNTEAFF.

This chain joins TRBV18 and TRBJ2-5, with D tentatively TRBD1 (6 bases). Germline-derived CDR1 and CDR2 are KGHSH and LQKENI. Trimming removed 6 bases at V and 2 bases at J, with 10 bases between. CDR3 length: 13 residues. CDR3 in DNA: TGTGCCAGCTCGCAGAGGGGGCAAGAGACCCAGTACTTC. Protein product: CASSQRGQETQYF.

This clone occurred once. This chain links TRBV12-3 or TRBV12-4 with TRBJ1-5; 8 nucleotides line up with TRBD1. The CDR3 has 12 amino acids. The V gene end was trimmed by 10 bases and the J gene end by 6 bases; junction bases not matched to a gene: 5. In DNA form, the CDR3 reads TGTGCCAACGGACAGGGCGGTCAGCCCCAGCATTTT. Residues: CANGQGGQPQHF.

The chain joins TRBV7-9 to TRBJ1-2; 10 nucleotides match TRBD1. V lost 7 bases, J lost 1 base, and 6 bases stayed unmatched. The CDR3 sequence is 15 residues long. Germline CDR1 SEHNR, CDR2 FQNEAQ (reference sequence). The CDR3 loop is CASTRGDRGNYGYTF. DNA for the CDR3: TGTGCCAGCACCCGAGGGGACAGGGGTAACTATGGCTACACCTTC.